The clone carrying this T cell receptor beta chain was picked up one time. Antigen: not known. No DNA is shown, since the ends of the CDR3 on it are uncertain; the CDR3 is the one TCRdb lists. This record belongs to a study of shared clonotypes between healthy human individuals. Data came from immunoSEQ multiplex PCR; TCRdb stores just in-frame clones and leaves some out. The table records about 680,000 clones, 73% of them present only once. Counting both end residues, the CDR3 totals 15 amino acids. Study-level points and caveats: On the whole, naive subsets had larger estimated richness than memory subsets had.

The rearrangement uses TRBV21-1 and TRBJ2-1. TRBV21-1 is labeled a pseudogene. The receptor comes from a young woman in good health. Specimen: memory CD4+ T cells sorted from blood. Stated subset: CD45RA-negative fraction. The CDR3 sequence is CASSVYGCSYNEQFF.